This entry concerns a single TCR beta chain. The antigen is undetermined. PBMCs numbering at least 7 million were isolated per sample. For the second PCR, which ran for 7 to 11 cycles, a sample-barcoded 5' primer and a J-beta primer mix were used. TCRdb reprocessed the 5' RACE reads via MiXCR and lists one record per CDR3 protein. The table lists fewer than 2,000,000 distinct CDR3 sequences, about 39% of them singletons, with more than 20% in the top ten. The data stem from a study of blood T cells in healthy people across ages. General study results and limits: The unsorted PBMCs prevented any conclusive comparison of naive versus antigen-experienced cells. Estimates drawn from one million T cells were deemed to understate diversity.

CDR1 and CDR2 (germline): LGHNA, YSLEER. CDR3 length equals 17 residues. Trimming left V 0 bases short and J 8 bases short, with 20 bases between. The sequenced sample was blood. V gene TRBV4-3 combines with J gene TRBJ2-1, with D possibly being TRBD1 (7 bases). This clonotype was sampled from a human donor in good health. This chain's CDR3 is CASSQDKGGGGGDEQFF. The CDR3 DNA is TGCGCCAGCAGCCAAGATAAAGGAGGAGGGGGCGGCGATGAGCAGTTCTTC.